Below, 27 T cell receptor beta chains from the same sample are listed, as sequenced in a study of T cell responses to AZD1222 COVID-19 vaccine (dated by TCRdb to the early 2020s). The sample's time point label, decoded: baseline before first vaccination. The sample's treatment or condition label is to be understood as: meningococcal conjugate vaccine given as trial control. The library was prepared using the immunoSEQ multiplex PCR assay. TCRdb provides this immuneACCESS table in a form limited to in-frame rearrangements. Some clones are lacking; in checked studies, under half of them reflect an unresolved V gene, and why the rest are absent is not known. The sample has under 150,000 clones on record, about 89% of them singletons. The ten largest clones represent less than 3.5% of the sample. Here the sequenced sample was peripheral blood, taken on day 0 of MenACWY control vaccination. The receptors derive from an adult in good health.

This chain links TRBV3-1 (or the pseudogene TRBV3-2) with TRBJ2-7; no clear D gene. Germline V gene lookup returns CDR1 LGHDT and CDR2 YNNKEL (reference sequence). The CDR3 runs 16 residues. V lost 4 bases and J 3 bases, leaving 19 bases between the germline ends. The CDR3 nucleotides read TGTGCCAGCAGCCTTCTTCCAATGGGCGGCAGCTACGAGCAGTACTTC. This translates into CASSLLPMGGSYEQYF.

The chain joins TRBV25-1 to TRBJ1-5, with D hard to call. The CDR3 is 14 amino acids. V lost 3 bases and J lost 4, with 10 bases in between. The germline CDR1 and CDR2 sequences are MGHDK and SYGVNS. This chain's CDR3 is CASSEDGLNQPQHF. The DNA of the CDR3 is TGTGCCAGCAGTGAGGACGGATTGAATCAGCCCCAGCATTTT. Complete variable domain (other parts from reference TRBV25-1 and TRBJ1-5): EADIYQTPRYLVIGTGKKITLECSQTMGHDKMYWYQQDPGMELHLIHYSYGVNSTEKGDLSSESTVSRIRTEHFPLTLESARPSHTSQYLCASSEDGLNQPQHFGDGTRLSIL.

This chain links TRBV3-1 (or the pseudogene TRBV3-2) with TRBJ2-7; D is perhaps TRBD2 (6 bases). The CDR3 extends over 15 amino acids. V was clipped by 4 bases and J by 7 bases, with 20 bases between them. Per germline, CDR1 LGHDT and CDR2 YNNKEL (reference sequence). This CDR3 is CASSPLDLGTREQYF. In DNA form, the CDR3 reads TGTGCCAGCAGCCCCTTGGACCTGGGGACTCGGGAGCAGTACTTC.

This chain uses TRBV6-6 with TRBJ2-1; D is uncertain. The CDR3 totals 15 residues. Trimming took off 0 bases at V and 8 bases at J, with 14 bases between the two ends. The germline V gene has CDR1 MNHNY and CDR2 SVGAGI (reference sequence). The CDR3 bases are TGTGCCAGCAGTTACTCCGGGTCCCCTAGGGATGAGCAGTTCTTC. It is translated as CASSYSGSPRDEQFF.

The V call is TRBV7-8, the J call TRBJ1-1; D is perhaps TRBD1 (5 bases). V lost 5 bases to trimming and J lost 6 bases, with 16 bases between them. The CDR3 runs to 14 residues. Germline V CDR1 and CDR2: SGHVS, FQNEAQ. The CDR3 bases are TGTGCCAGCAGCGTGGGATTGGGGGATGCTGAAGCTTTCTTT. It translates to CASSVGLGDAEAFF.

V is TRBV5-6 and J is TRBJ1-4; D remains ambiguous. The CDR3 sequence is 13 residues long. Germline V CDR1 and CDR2: SGHDT, YYEEEE. V was trimmed by 5 bases and J by 4 bases, leaving 9 bases between them. The CDR3 loop reads CASRGQLNEKLFF. CDR3 coding DNA: TGTGCCAGCAGGGGTCAGCTTAATGAAAAACTGTTTTTT.

This clone was observed once. This chain joins TRBV7-9 and TRBJ2-1; 9 positions agree with TRBD1. The CDR3 sequence is 14 residues long. CDR1 is SEHNR and CDR2 is FQNEAQ in the germline V gene (reference sequence). Losses at the gene ends were 1 base for V and 8 bases for J; bases not matched to a gene: 3. CDR3: CASSLGDRVYEQFF. CDR3 sequence (DNA): TGTGCCAGCAGCTTAGGGGACAGGGTCTATGAGCAGTTCTTC.

The chain employs TRBV7-3 and TRBJ2-3; TRBD1 matches at 7 bases. CDR1 SGHTA and CDR2 FQGTGA come from the germline V gene. The CDR3 extends over 16 amino acids. V lost 4 bases and J lost 1; bases outside the gene matches: 8. The CDR3 region is CASSSRGWDGTDTQYF. The CDR3 region has the DNA TGTGCCAGCAGCTCCAGGGGGTGGGATGGCACAGATACGCAGTATTTT.

The chain employs TRBV5-1 and TRBJ2-7; tentative D call: TRBD2 (6 bases). V was shortened by 3 bases and J by 4 bases, with 20 bases between the two germline ends. Germline loops: CDR1 SGHRS, CDR2 YFSETQ. This CDR3 has 16 residues. CDR3 bases: TGCGCCAGCAGCTGGCGGACCGGGGGTCCCGGGTACGAGCAGTACTTC. It encodes CASSWRTGGPGYEQYF.

This chain connects TRBV7-6 to TRBJ2-2; D possibly corresponds to TRBD1 (6 bases). The ends were cut back, 5 bases at V and 7 bases at J, with 14 bases in the middle. CDR1 and CDR2 from the germline V gene are SGHVS and FNYEAQ. The CDR3 totals 14 residues. CDR3 residues: CASSLSRGVGELFF. The DNA for the CDR3 is TGTGCCAGCAGCCTATCCAGGGGAGTCGGGGAGCTGTTTTTT.

This clone was seen a few times. For the CDR3, the DNA is TGTGCCAGCGGCTCCGGGACAGGGGGCCCAAGAGGGGCCAACGTCCTGACTTTC. It specifies CASGSGTGGPRGANVLTF. V and J are TRBV5-4 and TRBJ2-6; 12 bases align to TRBD1. Per germline, CDR1 SGHNT and CDR2 YYREEE (reference sequence). V lost 7 bases to trimming and J lost 4 bases; unmatched junction nucleotides: 12. The CDR3 is made up of 18 amino acids.

The chain uses TRBV12-3 or TRBV12-4 and TRBJ1-5; no reliable D call. With 8 bases removed from V and 0 bases from J, the gap between germline ends came to 5 bases. CDR3 length: 12 amino acids. The chain's CDR3 is CASGDSNQPQHF. The CDR3, as DNA: TGTGCCAGCGGGGATAGCAATCAGCCCCAGCATTTT.

A single count supports this clone. The V gene is TRBV30, the J gene TRBJ2-7; TRBD2 aligns across 11 bases. The CDR3 loop spans 14 amino acids. The trim removed 7 bases at V and 1 base at J, leaving 6 bases unmatched. From germline, CDR1 is GTSNPN and CDR2 SVGIG (reference sequence). The DNA of the CDR3 is TGTGCCTACTCGCTAGCGGGGGGATCCTACGAGCAGTACTTC. Its translation is CAYSLAGGSYEQYF.

This sequence joins TRBV2 and TRBJ2-3; D perhaps matches TRBD2 (6 bases). The V end lost 6 bases, the J end lost 0 bases, and 16 bases lay between the germline ends. The germline V gene has CDR1 SNHLY and CDR2 FYNNEI. The CDR3 sequence is 16 residues long. CDR3 sequence (DNA): TGTGCCAGCAGAAAACTTACCGGGACTAGCACAGATACGCAGTATTTT. Protein product: CASRKLTGTSTDTQYF.

The V and J genes are TRBV7-8 and TRBJ2-5; 7 bases are shared with TRBD2. Unmatched junction bases numbered 10, after V lost 5 bases and J lost 1 base. The CDR3 runs 16 residues. The germline V gene encodes CDR1 SGHVS and CDR2 FQNEAQ. CDR3 sequence reads: CASSPYGGRTQETQYF. CDR3 in DNA: TGTGCCAGCAGCCCCTATGGCGGGAGAACCCAAGAGACCCAGTACTTC.

The chain is built from TRBV20-1 and TRBJ1-1; unclear D gene. Between the trimmed V and J ends, which lost 3 bases and 1 base, there was a span of 9 bases. Germline values: CDR1 DFQATT, CDR2 SNEGSKA (reference sequence). The length of the CDR3 is 13 residues. In DNA, the CDR3 is TGCAGTGCTAGTCACAGCCCGAACACTGAAGCTTTCTTT. Protein sequence: CSASHSPNTEAFF.

The rearrangement uses TRBV19 and TRBJ2-7; TRBD1 is a possible D gene (5 bases). The CDR3 consists of 13 residues. V was clipped by 7 bases and J by 5 bases, with 15 bases between them. CDR1 and CDR2 (germline): LNHDA, SQIVND (reference sequence). CDR3 amino acids: CASTGAGLDEQYF. CDR3 sequence (DNA): TGTGCCAGTACCGGCGCAGGGCTGGACGAGCAGTACTTC.

The chain uses TRBV20-1 and TRBJ1-1; 12 bases map to TRBD1. V dropped 3 bases and J dropped 3; count of bases not matched to a gene: 14. This CDR3 has 18 amino acids. Germline CDR1 reads DFQATT; CDR2 reads SNEGSKA (reference sequence). The CDR3 nucleotides read TGCAGTGCTAGTCGAGACCGGGACAGGGGGCTAGTGGACACTGAAGCTTTCTTT. Protein: CSASRDRDRGLVDTEAFF.

The chain has TRBV19 and TRBJ1-3; D is perhaps TRBD1 (5 bases). V was shortened by 1 base and J by 0 bases, with 7 bases between the two germline ends. CDR1 is LNHDA and CDR2 is SQIVND in the germline V gene (reference sequence). This CDR3 region has 15 residues. CDR3 sequence (DNA): TGTGCCAGTAGTATAGGGGACTCCTCTGGAAACACCATATATTTT. This codes for CASSIGDSSGNTIYF.

The chain carries TRBV3-1 (or the pseudogene TRBV3-2) and TRBJ1-1; 7 bases align to TRBD1. Germline loops: CDR1 LGHDT, CDR2 YNNKEL (reference sequence). This CDR3 is 14 amino acids long. V lost 1 base, J lost 10 bases, and 9 bases stayed unmatched. The CDR3 loop is CASSQAFGTAGAFF. CDR3 nucleotides: TGTGCCAGCAGCCAAGCCTTCGGGACAGCAGGAGCTTTCTTT.

The chain employs TRBV4-1 and TRBJ2-7, with D uncertain. The germline CDR1 and CDR2 sequences are MGHRA and YSYEKL. The CDR3 has 14 residues. The V end lost 1 base, the J end lost 3 bases, and 10 bases lay between the germline ends. The CDR3 sequence is CASSQVGQFYEQYF. Here the CDR3 DNA reads TGCGCCAGCAGCCAAGTTGGTCAGTTCTACGAGCAGTACTTC.

J is TRBJ1-2 and V is TRBV6-5; weak D call: TRBD1 (5 bases). The V end was cut by 7 bases, the J end by 13 bases, with 28 bases between. This CDR3 has 15 amino acids. Germline CDR1 is MNHEY and CDR2 is SVGAGI. CDR3 loop: CASTEPDQGSMGGTF. Written as DNA, the CDR3 is TGTGCCAGCACCGAACCAGACCAGGGTTCTATGGGAGGCACCTTC.

The chain couples TRBV5-1 to TRBJ2-7; 7 bases match TRBD2. V dropped 0 bases and J dropped 5; count of bases not matched to a gene: 5. The CDR3 covers 14 residues. The V gene's germline CDR1 is SGHRS and CDR2 YFSETQ. The CDR3 sequence is CASSLAGRVDEQYF. DNA of the CDR3: TGCGCCAGCAGCTTGGCGGGGAGGGTCGACGAGCAGTACTTC.

This chain connects TRBV5-1 to TRBJ2-1, with D unresolved. This CDR3 is built from 11 residues. Looked up from germline, CDR1 is SGHRS and CDR2 is YFSETQ. V was cut by 4 bases and J by 11 bases, with 10 bases left in between. The CDR3 here is CASSAGWKQFF. CDR3 nucleotide sequence: TGCGCCAGCAGCGCCGGATGGAAGCAGTTCTTC.

The V and J genes are TRBV6-1 and TRBJ1-5; tentative D call: TRBD1 (5 bases). Per the germline V gene, CDR1 is MNHNS and CDR2 is SASEGT. This CDR3 comprises 19 residues. The germline V and J ends were trimmed by 4 bases and 0 bases, with 22 bases remaining between them. The CDR3 DNA reads TGTGCCAGCAGTGTGGGTGGGGCCGGCGGCCCATATAGCAATCAGCCCCAGCATTTT. Protein product: CASSVGGAGGPYSNQPQHF.

The CDR3 loop reads CASSPQVQNTEAFF. The CDR3 nucleotides read TGTGCCAGCAGCCCCCAGGTCCAGAACACTGAAGCTTTCTTT. This chain connects TRBV14 to TRBJ1-1; D is uncertain. CDR3 length: 14 amino acids. CDR1 is SGHDN, CDR2 FVKESK, per germline. Trimming cost V 4 bases and J 1 base, with 10 bases left between them. The full variable domain, completed using reference TRBV14 and TRBJ1-1, is EAGVTQFPSHSVIEKGQTVTLRCDPISGHDNLYWYRRVMGKEIKFLLHFVKESKQDESGMPNNRFLAERTGGTYSTLKVQPAELEDSGVYFCASSPQVQNTEAFFGQGTRLTVV.

V usage is TRBV3-1 (or the pseudogene TRBV3-2) and J usage is TRBJ1-1, with 7 nucleotides matching TRBD1. With 0 bases clipped from V and 5 bases from J, the junction kept 6 bases outside the gene matches. Germline V gene sequence: CDR1 LGHDT, CDR2 YNNKEL (reference sequence). This CDR3 is built from 15 residues. CDR3 coding DNA: TGTGCCAGCAGCCAAGACCGGCAGGGGGGGACTGAAGCTTTCTTT. Translation gives CASSQDRQGGTEAFF.